The entry below gives a single T cell receptor (beta chain) sequence along with its context. This sample was taken from a study of technical replicates of blood from a handful of donors. TCRdb's table, derived via immunoSEQ multiplex PCR, lists solely in-frame clones and lacks some. Altogether tens of thousands of clones are present, around 91% being singletons, with the ten largest covering 0.37%. Germline loops: CDR1 MDHEN, CDR2 SYDVKM. CDR3 length: 16 amino acids. Germline trimming cut 6 bases from V and 3 bases from J; bases unmatched to any gene: 14. This chain links TRBV28 with TRBJ2-7; 7 positions agree with TRBD2. Specimen: T cells isolated from PBMCs. The TCR was taken from a human donor in good health. Some clones in this sample may be carry-over from other donors' samples. CDR3 bases: TGTGCCAGCAGAAATCCCCCAACTAGCGCGCACTACGAGCAGTACTTC. Its translation is CASRNPPTSAHYEQYF.